What follows are 3 T cell receptor beta chains derived from one specimen sequenced in a study of response to subunit inactivated influenza vaccine. TCRdb redid the calling of the RT-PCR reads with MiXCR, one entry per CDR3 protein. The sample holds roughly 670,000 distinct CDR3 sequences, 12% to 15% seen once. Sequenced material: PBMCs from blood, taken less than 15 days before vaccination. The receptors derive from a man in his forties or fifties who received an inactivated influenza vaccine.

The V call is TRBV12-3 or TRBV12-4, the J call TRBJ2-3; D is unclear. This CDR3 has 14 amino acids. V was clipped by 3 bases and J by 6 bases, with 13 bases between them. The CDR3 region has the DNA TGTGCCAGCAGTTTTTTTTCTGGTTCTGATACGCAGTATTTT. Encoded protein: CASSFFSGSDTQYF.

The chain employs TRBV7-2 and TRBJ2-5; D gene uncertain. Germline V gene sequence: CDR1 SGHTA, CDR2 FQGNSA. The CDR3 contains 15 residues. Trimming left V 0 bases short and J 1 base short, with 9 bases between. This CDR3 is CASSLARTFQETQYF. The CDR3, as DNA: TGTGCCAGCAGCTTAGCCAGGACGTTCCAAGAGACCCAGTACTTC.

The V call is TRBV28, the J call TRBJ2-1; the match to TRBD2 covers 13 bases. Germline CDR1 reads MDHEN; CDR2 reads SYDVKM. Losses at the gene ends were 1 base for V and 7 bases for J; bases not matched to a gene: 1. The length of the CDR3 is 15 residues. CDR3: CASSLLGLAGNEQFF. CDR3 DNA sequence: TGTGCCAGCAGTTTATTGGGACTAGCGGGAAATGAGCAGTTCTTC.